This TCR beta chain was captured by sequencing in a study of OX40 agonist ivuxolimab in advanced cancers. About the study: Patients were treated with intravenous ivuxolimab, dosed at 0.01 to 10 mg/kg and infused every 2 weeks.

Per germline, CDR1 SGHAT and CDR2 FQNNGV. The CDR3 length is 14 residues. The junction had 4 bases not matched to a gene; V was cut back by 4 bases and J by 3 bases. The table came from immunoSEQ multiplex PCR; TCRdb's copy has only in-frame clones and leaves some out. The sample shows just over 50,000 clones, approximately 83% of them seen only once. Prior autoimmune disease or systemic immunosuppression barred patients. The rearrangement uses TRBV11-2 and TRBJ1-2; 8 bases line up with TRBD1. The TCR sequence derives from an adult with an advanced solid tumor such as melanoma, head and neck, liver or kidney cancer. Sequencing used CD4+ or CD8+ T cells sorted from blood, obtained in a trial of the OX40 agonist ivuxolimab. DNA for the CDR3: TGTGCCAGCAGCTCAGCGGGACAGGACTATGGCTACACCTTC. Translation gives CASSSAGQDYGYTF.